Detailed here is one T cell receptor (beta chain). Its antigen remains unknown. This entry comes from a study of cytomegalovirus exposure and HLA in healthy donors. CDR1 and CDR2 from the germline V gene are SGDLS and YYNGEE. Trimming removed 3 bases from V and 10 bases from J; junction bases left unmatched: 9. This CDR3 spans 15 amino acids. The study ran its PCR with 60 Vbeta and 13 Jbeta primers. Generated by immunoSEQ multiplex PCR, the TCRdb table keeps only in-frame clones and is missing some. Of around 170,000 clones listed, about four fifths are singletons. Findings of the study overall: Some TCR beta chains (about 170 of them) were listed as cytomegalovirus-associated.

The V call is TRBV9, the J call TRBJ1-6; 8 bases line up with TRBD1. The source of this sequence is a woman between 45 and 60 years old in good health and CMV-seropositive. The specimen was PBMCs. The CDR3: CASSAFDRGKSPLHF. The CDR3 nucleotides are TGTGCCAGCAGCGCTTTCGACAGGGGCAAATCACCCCTCCACTTT.